This T cell receptor beta chain was sequenced during a study of coeliac disease. Study details: Coeliac patients had active, refractory type I, or gluten-free-diet-controlled disease.

A remark on this clone: As yet, its antigen is unknown.

Measured with immunoSEQ multiplex PCR; TCRdb has only the in-frame clones, and not every one. The sample shows some 6,200 clones, around 62% of them seen only once. Germline V gene lookup returns CDR1 MNHEY and CDR2 SMNVEV (reference sequence). The CDR3 is 16 amino acids. V shed 6 bases and J 3 bases; nucleotides not matched to a gene: 9. Cells were frozen in aliquots of around 540,000, and one aliquot per fraction was sequenced. Study-wide findings and caveats: Unbiased detection of gliadin-specific T cells was judged not feasible with this approach.

This sequence joins TRBV27 and TRBJ2-3; 10 nucleotides agree with TRBD2. The receptor was derived from a man between 65 and 85 years old with active celiac disease. Sequenced input: lymphocytes from the gut lamina propria. This chain's CDR3 is CASRWRAGGVTDTQYF. The CDR3 coding sequence is TGTGCCAGCAGATGGAGAGCGGGAGGGGTAACAGATACGCAGTATTTT.